The 20 T cell receptor beta chains listed next were all sequenced from one sample in a study of T cell responses to AZD1222 COVID-19 vaccine. The method was immunoSEQ multiplex PCR; TCRdb's version includes in-frame clones alone and lacks a portion of them. The sample has fewer than 200,000 clones, just under 95% seen once. Sequences were derived from peripheral blood, sampled on day 0 of AZD1222 vaccination. These receptors all come from an adult in good health.

The chain is built from TRBV11-2 and TRBJ1-2, with 7 bases identical to TRBD1. Per germline, CDR1 SGHAT and CDR2 FQNNGV. V shed 1 base, J shed 8 bases, and the junction held 10 bases outside the gene matches. The CDR3 totals 15 residues. The CDR3: CASSLAGGVARGYTF. In DNA form, the CDR3 reads TGTGCCAGCAGCTTAGCAGGGGGGGTGGCCAGGGGCTACACCTTC.

The chain couples TRBV4-1 to TRBJ2-1, with TRBD1 matching 8 bases. Germline V gene data show CDR1 as MGHRA and CDR2 as YSYEKL. This CDR3 comprises 16 residues. The J segment lost 0 bases and the V segment lost 7 bases, leaving 8 bases of the junction unmatched. The CDR3 DNA is TGCGCCAGCACGTTTCAGGGGGCAAGCTCCTACAATGAGCAGTTCTTC. Its protein is CASTFQGASSYNEQFF.

V gene TRBV5-1 combines with J gene TRBJ2-7, with 8 bases fitting TRBD1. V lost 3 bases and J lost 4; bases outside the gene matches: 6. CDR3 length equals 14 residues. The germline CDR1 and CDR2 sequences are SGHRS and YFSETQ. CDR3 nucleotides: TGCGCCAGCAGCTCCTCGACAGGGGAGTACGAGCAGTACTTC. Its translation is CASSSSTGEYEQYF.

This rearrangement joins TRBV5-1 to TRBJ2-7, with D possibly TRBD1 on 7 matching bases. Between the trimmed V and J ends, which lost 5 bases and 4 bases, there was a span of 19 bases. The length of the CDR3 is 15 residues. Germline CDR1 and CDR2: SGHRS and YFSETQ. DNA of the CDR3: TGCGCCAGCAGGGCCGGACAGGTCGGGGGATACGAGCAGTACTTC. This codes for CASRAGQVGGYEQYF.

The chain links TRBV12-3 or TRBV12-4 to TRBJ2-1; D not resolved. The CDR3 runs 11 residues. Between the trimmed V and J ends, which lost 5 bases and 9 bases, there was a span of 8 bases. In DNA form, the CDR3 reads TGTGCCAGCAGTCCGCCCGGTGAGCAGTTCTTC. It encodes CASSPPGEQFF.

The V and J genes are TRBV29-1 and TRBJ2-1; possible D gene TRBD1, 6 bases. The CDR3 is 14 residues long. Germline V CDR1 and CDR2: SQVTM, ANQGSEA. V was cut by 4 bases and J by 4 bases, with 14 bases left in between. The DNA for the CDR3 is TGCAGCGTTGTTGGGGGCGACCCGTACAATGAGCAGTTCTTC. Translating gives CSVVGGDPYNEQFF.

This chain uses TRBV19 with TRBJ2-5; TRBD1 might be the D (6 bases). CDR1 is LNHDA and CDR2 is SQIVND in the germline V gene (reference sequence). Trimming took off 5 bases at V and 0 bases at J, with 19 bases between the two ends. The CDR3 loop spans 17 amino acids. The CDR3 loop reads CASSPGVGIGYQETQYF. In nucleotides, the CDR3 is TGTGCCAGTAGTCCAGGGGTAGGGATAGGGTACCAAGAGACCCAGTACTTC.

V and J are TRBV27 and TRBJ1-1, with D maybe TRBD1 (6 bases). CDR1 and CDR2 (germline): MNHEY, SMNVEV (reference sequence). This CDR3 is built from 18 residues. The V end was cut by 4 bases, the J end by 0 bases, with 21 bases between. CDR3 nucleotides: TGTGCCAGCAGTTCCCCTCGGCAGGGGTTACCGATGAACACTGAAGCTTTCTTT. Translated: CASSSPRQGLPMNTEAFF.

The DNA for the CDR3 is TGTGCCAGCAGCTTAGTCGCCCAGACTTTCTCCTACGAGCAGTACTTC. As protein: CASSLVAQTFSYEQYF. The chain employs TRBV11-2 and TRBJ2-7; the D is unclear. Looked up from germline, CDR1 is SGHAT and CDR2 is FQNNGV. This CDR3 contains 16 residues. Trimming removed 1 base from V and 0 bases from J, with 13 bases in between.

V is TRBV6-2 or TRBV6-3 and J is TRBJ1-2; 7 bases line up with TRBD1. CDR3 length: 15 residues. The V and J ends lost 5 bases and 4 bases, in that order; junction bases with no gene match: 10. Germline CDR1 is MNHEY and CDR2 is SVGEGT. Here the CDR3 DNA reads TGTGCCAGCAGTCCGACAGGGAGACAGCTCTATGGCTACACCTTC. Translating it yields CASSPTGRQLYGYTF.

V is TRBV21-1 and J is TRBJ2-1; whether TRBD1, the table's D call, matches the DNA was not checked. TRBV21-1 is marked as a pseudogene. The CDR3 sequence is 18 residues long. The CDR3 loop reads CASSKKEGVSYSYNEQFF. In nucleotides, the CDR3 is TGTGCCAGCAGCAAAAAGGAAGGGGTTTCCTACTCCTACAATGAGCAGTTCTTC.

This clone was recorded only once. The chain is built from TRBV27 and TRBJ2-7; D not resolved. Germline V lookup: CDR1 MNHEY, CDR2 SMNVEV (reference sequence). Trimming removed 0 bases from V and 4 bases from J, with 7 bases in between. The CDR3 extends over 13 amino acids. The CDR3 nucleotides are TGTGCCAGCAGTTTATCCTACCATTACGAGCAGTACTTC. Translation: CASSLSYHYEQYF.

This rearrangement joins TRBV6-5 to TRBJ1-6; D is uncertain. Germline-derived CDR1 and CDR2 are MNHEY and SVGAGI. The CDR3 runs 11 residues. Trimming removed 5 bases at V and 8 bases at J, with 4 bases between. CDR3 coding DNA: TGTGCCAGCAGTAGGTATTCACCCCTCCACTTT. Translation: CASSRYSPLHF.

The V and J genes are TRBV6-5 and TRBJ1-5, with a tentative D call TRBD1 (6 bases). This CDR3 is built from 13 residues. Looked up from germline, CDR1 is MNHEY and CDR2 is SVGAGI. Trimming left V 6 bases short and J 3 bases short, with 9 bases between. In DNA, the CDR3 is TGTGCCAGCAGCCGGACAGTCAATCAGCCCCAGCATTTT. Translating gives CASSRTVNQPQHF.

This clone was observed a handful of times. The genes are TRBV29-1 and TRBJ1-1; D unresolved. The CDR3 length is 12 residues. Germline V lookup: CDR1 SQVTM, CDR2 ANQGSEA. V dropped 4 bases and J dropped 4 bases, with 10 bases sitting between them. The CDR3 sequence is CSVGRGATEAFF. In DNA form, the CDR3 reads TGCAGCGTTGGCCGGGGAGCCACTGAAGCTTTCTTT.

This rearrangement joins TRBV24-1 to TRBJ1-5; TRBD1 might be the D (5 bases). Trimming took 8 bases from V and 5 from J, leaving 12 bases between them. Per the germline V gene, CDR1 is KGHDR and CDR2 is SFDVKD. The CDR3 spans 13 residues. The CDR3 region has the DNA TGTGCCACCATATCCAGGGCCTATCAGCCCCAGCATTTT. It is translated as CATISRAYQPQHF.

The J gene is TRBJ1-6, the V gene TRBV18; 7 nucleotides align to TRBD1. CDR3 size: 16 residues. Losses at the gene ends were 2 bases for V and 6 bases for J; bases not matched to a gene: 7. Per germline, CDR1 KGHSH and CDR2 LQKENI. CDR3 protein: CASSPEGARPNSPLHF. The CDR3 DNA reads TGTGCCAGCTCACCAGAGGGGGCCCGGCCTAATTCACCCCTCCACTTT.

The V gene is TRBV5-1, the J gene TRBJ2-1; the D is unclear. V lost 0 bases and J 6 bases, leaving 10 bases between the germline ends. This CDR3 spans 14 amino acids. CDR1 and CDR2 (germline): SGHRS, YFSETQ. CDR3 amino acids: CASSLGYLTNEQFF. CDR3 DNA sequence: TGCGCCAGCAGCTTGGGGTATCTAACCAATGAGCAGTTCTTC.

This clone was seen only once. The chain couples TRBV18 to TRBJ1-3, with D hard to call. Germline V gives CDR1 KGHSH, CDR2 LQKENI. The V gene lost 6 bases and the J gene lost 4 bases, with 7 bases spanning the gap. This CDR3 region has 12 residues. The CDR3 DNA follows: TGTGCCAGCTCGGAGCAAGGAAACACCATATATTTT. Its translation is CASSEQGNTIYF. Full variable domain (rest looked up from reference TRBV18 and TRBJ1-3): NAGVMQNPRHLVRRRGQEARLRCSPMKGHSHVYWYRQLPEEGLKFMVYLQKENIIDESGMPKERFSAEFPKEGPSILRIQQVVRGDSAAYFCASSEQGNTIYFGEGSWLTVV.

The CDR3 DNA is TGTGCCAGCAGCTTGGGAACAGGACAGGGTGGAAATGGCTACACCTTC. Amino acid sequence: CASSLGTGQGGNGYTF. The chain links TRBV5-4 to TRBJ1-2, with 8 bases aligning to TRBD1. Germline CDR1 and CDR2: SGHNT and YYREEE (reference sequence). This CDR3 region has 16 residues. V dropped 0 bases and J dropped 6; count of bases not matched to a gene: 10. Based on the CDR3 plus reference TRBV5-4 and TRBJ1-2, the full variable domain is ETGVTQSPTHLIKTRGQQVTLRCSSQSGHNTVSWYQQALGQGPQFIFQYYREEENGRGNFPPRFSGLQFPNYSSELNVNALELDDSALYLCASSLGTGQGGNGYTFGSGTRLTVV.